The rows below give T cell receptor beta chains drawn from one sample of a study of cytomegalovirus exposure and HLA in healthy donors. Sequenced by immunoSEQ multiplex PCR; TCRdb stores in-frame clones only, minus some. The sample contains roughly 100,000 clones, roughly 82% of which appear only once. Input material: PBMCs. Source of these receptors: a male donor in good health and CMV-seropositive. The CDR3 runs from the conserved cysteine through the conserved F or W. D genes are given only for firm matches. Clone size is given for some rows only: seen once, a few or many times, or a class if the clone is expanded.

V	J	size	D	DNA	CDR3
TRBV4-2	TRBJ2-1	NA	NA	TGTGCCAGCAGCCCGCGGATCGGGACTGGGTACAATGAGCAGTTCTTC	CASSPRIGTGYNEQFF
TRBV19	TRBJ1-1	NA	TRBD1	TGTGCCAGGGGACAGGGTTTTAACACTGAAGCTTTCTTT	CARGQGFNTEAFF
TRBV28	TRBJ2-1	NA	TRBD2	TGTGCCAGCATACACCGATATGGCGGGAGCTCCTACAATGAGCAGTTCTTC	CASIHRYGGSSYNEQFF
TRBV6-1	TRBJ2-4	few	TRBD2	TGTGCCAGCAGTGCCCCGAGACTAGCGGGGGAAGCCAAAAACATTCAGTACTTC	CASSAPRLAGEAKNIQYF
TRBV29-1	TRBJ2-3	NA	TRBD2	TGCAGCGCGGCGGGGCGGGGGGTCAACACAGATACGCAGTATTTT	CSAAGRGVNTDTQYF
TRBV6-6	TRBJ2-5	NA	TRBD2	TGTGCCAGCAGTTGGTCGACTAGCGGGGGCGGTGGGACCCAGTACTTC	CASSWSTSGGGGTQYF
TRBV20-1	TRBJ1-1	NA	NA	TGCAGTGCCAGCACAGGGGAAGCTTTCTTT	CSASTGEAFF
TRBV27	TRBJ1-1	many	NA	TGTGCCAGCAACCGACGGGTCGATGACACTGAAGCTTTCTTT	CASNRRVDDTEAFF
TRBV6-5	TRBJ1-1	few	NA	TGTGCCAGCAGTCACGACAGAATCATGAACACTGAAGCTTTCTTT	CASSHDRIMNTEAFF
TRBV9	TRBJ2-2	NA	NA	TGTGCCAGCAGCGTAGCCCGACTAGTGAGCGCCGGGGAGCTGTTTTTT	CASSVARLVSAGELFF
TRBV6-5	TRBJ2-1	NA	TRBD1	TGTGCCAGCAGTTACTCAATAACAGGGGGCAATGAGCAGTTCTTC	CASSYSITGGNEQFF